This is a list of T cell receptor beta chains from one sample in a study of T cells after yellow fever vaccination. TCRdb reprocessed the 5' RACE reads via MiXCR and lists one record per CDR3 protein. This table has over 100,000 distinct CDR3 sequences, approximately 8.4% appearing once. The input for sequencing was CD8+ T cells sorted from PBMCs, taken 45 days after the yellow fever booster vaccination. These receptors were obtained from a man aged 25-45 years who received the YFV17D yellow fever vaccine. The CDR3 runs from the conserved cysteine through the conserved F or W. Fields, in order: V gene, J gene, D gene, clone size, CDR3 DNA, CDR3 protein. D genes are given only for firm matches. A row's size may be missing; if present it is once, few, many or a size class.

v_gene: TRBV5-6
j_gene: TRBJ2-7
d_gene: -
abundance: many
CDR3nt: TGTGCCAGCAGCTTGGGGGCTGGGACCTACGAGCAGTACTTC
CDR3aa: CASSLGAGTYEQYF

v_gene: TRBV5-1
j_gene: TRBJ1-5
d_gene: -
abundance: -
CDR3nt: TGCGCCAGCAGCTTCGTTGGCAATCAGCCCCAGCATTTT
CDR3aa: CASSFVGNQPQHF

v_gene: TRBV7-9
j_gene: TRBJ2-1
d_gene: -
abundance: many
CDR3nt: TGTGCCAGCAGCTTCGACTACCTGGAGCAGTTCTTC
CDR3aa: CASSFDYLEQFF

v_gene: TRBV20-1
j_gene: TRBJ2-7
d_gene: -
abundance: many
CDR3nt: TGCAGTGCTAGGGGCGGGCCTCCAGAGCAGTACTTC
CDR3aa: CSARGGPPEQYF

v_gene: TRBV19
j_gene: TRBJ2-2
d_gene: -
abundance: -
CDR3nt: TGTGCCAGTAGTATGGGACAATGGACCGGGGAGCTGTTTTTT
CDR3aa: CASSMGQWTGELFF

v_gene: TRBV6-5
j_gene: TRBJ2-7
d_gene: -
abundance: many
CDR3nt: TGTGCCAGCACCCACGGGGCGGGATACTCCTACGAGCAGTACTTC
CDR3aa: CASTHGAGYSYEQYF

v_gene: TRBV9
j_gene: TRBJ2-7
d_gene: -
abundance: many
CDR3nt: TGTGCCAGCAGCTTGGGAGGAGGGAGCTACGAGCAGTACTTC
CDR3aa: CASSLGGGSYEQYF

v_gene: TRBV29-1
j_gene: TRBJ2-4
d_gene: -
abundance: many
CDR3nt: TGCAGCGCTATGGGCCAAGAGGGCATTCAGTACTTC
CDR3aa: CSAMGQEGIQYF

v_gene: TRBV4-3
j_gene: TRBJ2-3
d_gene: TRBD2
abundance: -
CDR3nt: TGCGCCAGCAGCCATACACCGGGACTAGGAGATACGCAGTATTTT
CDR3aa: CASSHTPGLGDTQYF

v_gene: TRBV29-1
j_gene: TRBJ2-1
d_gene: TRBD2
abundance: many
CDR3nt: TGCAGCGTTGTACTAGCGGGAGGGCCCAGTGGCAATGAGCAGTTCTTC
CDR3aa: CSVVLAGGPSGNEQFF

v_gene: TRBV5-4
j_gene: TRBJ2-7
d_gene: TRBD1
abundance: few
CDR3nt: TGTGCCAGCAGCTGGGGACAGGGTACCTACGAGCAGTACTTC
CDR3aa: CASSWGQGTYEQYF

v_gene: TRBV4-3
j_gene: TRBJ2-7
d_gene: -
abundance: -
CDR3nt: TGCGCCAGCAGCCAAGGGGCGAGTACCCCCTACGAGCAGTACTTC
CDR3aa: CASSQGASTPYEQYF

v_gene: TRBV5-1
j_gene: TRBJ1-2
d_gene: TRBD1
abundance: many
CDR3nt: TGCGCCAGCAGCTTGGGGGACAGGGTCTTGGACTACACCTTC
CDR3aa: CASSLGDRVLDYTF

v_gene: TRBV11-2
j_gene: TRBJ2-7
d_gene: -
abundance: many
CDR3nt: TGTGCCAGCAGCTTAGTCGCGGGACACTACGAGCAGTACTTC
CDR3aa: CASSLVAGHYEQYF

v_gene: TRBV3-1
j_gene: TRBJ1-2
d_gene: -
abundance: many
CDR3nt: TGTGCCAGCAGCCATTCCGCGGACGACTACACCTTC
CDR3aa: CASSHSADDYTF

v_gene: TRBV27
j_gene: TRBJ1-2
d_gene: -
abundance: many
CDR3nt: TGTGCCAGCAGTTTATCGAGGACGGGGGGCTACACCTTC
CDR3aa: CASSLSRTGGYTF

v_gene: TRBV14
j_gene: TRBJ2-2
d_gene: TRBD2
abundance: few
CDR3nt: TGTGCCAGCAGCCCGAGGGACTACGGGGAGCTGTTTTTT
CDR3aa: CASSPRDYGELFF

v_gene: TRBV5-5
j_gene: TRBJ1-1
d_gene: -
abundance: few
CDR3nt: TGTGCCAGCAGCTTGGCGGCAGCCTTGGAAGCTTTCTTT
CDR3aa: CASSLAAALEAFF

v_gene: TRBV6-1
j_gene: TRBJ2-1
d_gene: -
abundance: many
CDR3nt: TGTGCCAGCACCCCTGTATTGAGCCGGAATGAGCAGTTCTTC
CDR3aa: CASTPVLSRNEQFF

v_gene: TRBV29-1
j_gene: TRBJ2-3
d_gene: TRBD2
abundance: many
CDR3nt: TGCAGCGTTGATCTTGTAGCGGGAGCGGACCCCACAGATACGCAGTATTTT
CDR3aa: CSVDLVAGADPTDTQYF

v_gene: TRBV28
j_gene: TRBJ2-7
d_gene: TRBD2
abundance: -
CDR3nt: TGTGCCAGCAGGCCTCTAGCGGGAGAGTCCTACGAGCAGTACTTC
CDR3aa: CASRPLAGESYEQYF

v_gene: TRBV29-1
j_gene: TRBJ2-1
d_gene: TRBD2
abundance: many
CDR3nt: TGCAGCGTTCCCCGGGCGGGAGCGAGTCAGTATGAGCAGTTCTTC
CDR3aa: CSVPRAGASQYEQFF

v_gene: TRBV11-1
j_gene: TRBJ2-6
d_gene: TRBD1
abundance: once
CDR3nt: TGTGCCGGCAGCTTAAGGGGACAGGACGCTTTTGGGGCCAACGTCCTGACTTTC
CDR3aa: CAGSLRGQDAFGANVLTF

v_gene: TRBV7-9
j_gene: TRBJ1-2
d_gene: -
abundance: many
CDR3nt: TGTGCCAGCAGCTTGGGAATCTATGGCTACACCTTC
CDR3aa: CASSLGIYGYTF

v_gene: TRBV12-3/TRBV12-4
j_gene: TRBJ2-1
d_gene: -
abundance: many
CDR3nt: TGTGCCAGCAGTCCGCCGTTGGACGGGAGATGGCAGTTCTTC
CDR3aa: CASSPPLDGRWQFF

v_gene: TRBV5-1
j_gene: TRBJ2-2
d_gene: -
abundance: many
CDR3nt: TGCGCCAGCAGCCCTTCCGCCGGGACCGAGATCGCCGGGGAGCTGTTTTTT
CDR3aa: CASSPSAGTEIAGELFF

v_gene: TRBV25-1
j_gene: TRBJ2-3
d_gene: -
abundance: few
CDR3nt: TGTGCCAGCAGTGTAGACTTTAGCACAGATACGCAGTATTTT
CDR3aa: CASSVDFSTDTQYF

v_gene: TRBV5-6
j_gene: TRBJ2-1
d_gene: -
abundance: few
CDR3nt: TGTGCCAGCAGCTTGTCCCCCTCCGACTACAATGAGCAGTTCTTC
CDR3aa: CASSLSPSDYNEQFF

v_gene: TRBV5-1
j_gene: TRBJ1-5
d_gene: -
abundance: many
CDR3nt: TGCGCCAGCAGCTCGGCTTCCTCCCTCGGCAATCAGCCCCAGCATTTT
CDR3aa: CASSSASSLGNQPQHF

v_gene: TRBV25-1
j_gene: TRBJ2-7
d_gene: TRBD1
abundance: many
CDR3nt: TGTGCCAGCAGTGCTACCGGTTTAGACAGGGGGCCTCATGAGCAGTACTTC
CDR3aa: CASSATGLDRGPHEQYF

v_gene: TRBV27
j_gene: TRBJ1-5
d_gene: TRBD1
abundance: -
CDR3nt: TGTGCCAGCACCGTAACAGGGGGCTCTCAGCCCCAGCATTTT
CDR3aa: CASTVTGGSQPQHF

v_gene: TRBV21-1
j_gene: TRBJ2-2
d_gene: -
abundance: few
CDR3nt: TGTGCCAGCGGATCCGGGACTAGCGGGAGGTACGGCACCGGGGAGCTGTTTTTT
CDR3aa: CASGSGTSGRYGTGELFF

v_gene: TRBV3-1
j_gene: TRBJ2-5
d_gene: -
abundance: many
CDR3nt: TGTGCCAGCAGCCAGGAAGTAATTCAAGAGACCCAGTACTTC
CDR3aa: CASSQEVIQETQYF

v_gene: TRBV27
j_gene: TRBJ1-4
d_gene: TRBD1
abundance: few
CDR3nt: TGTGCCAGCAGTTCGCGACAGGGGGATGAAAAACTGTTTTTT
CDR3aa: CASSSRQGDEKLFF

v_gene: TRBV20-1
j_gene: TRBJ2-5
d_gene: -
abundance: few
CDR3nt: TGCAGTGCTAGAATTTTGTCGTCAGCGTCAGAGACCCAGTACTTC
CDR3aa: CSARILSSASETQYF

v_gene: TRBV27
j_gene: TRBJ2-7
d_gene: -
abundance: many
CDR3nt: TGTGCCAGCAGTTTTGGCGCGGCTGACTACGAGCAGTACTTC
CDR3aa: CASSFGAADYEQYF

v_gene: TRBV7-2
j_gene: TRBJ2-1
d_gene: -
abundance: -
CDR3nt: TGTGCCAGCAGCCCTGCCGGGCCTGGGCAGTTCTTC
CDR3aa: CASSPAGPGQFF

v_gene: TRBV30
j_gene: TRBJ2-2
d_gene: -
abundance: -
CDR3nt: TGTGCCTGGAGCCCGATCGGGGGGGAGCTGTTTTTT
CDR3aa: CAWSPIGGELFF

v_gene: TRBV6-2/TRBV6-3
j_gene: TRBJ2-7
d_gene: -
abundance: few
CDR3nt: TGTGCCAGCAGTTACAGGGCCCAGGGGGAGACTAGCGATTTCTCCTACGAGCAGTACTTC
CDR3aa: CASSYRAQGETSDFSYEQYF

v_gene: TRBV5-1
j_gene: TRBJ1-1
d_gene: -
abundance: many
CDR3nt: TGCGCCAGCAGCTTGGGTGAGGTGGACACTGAAGCTTTCTTT
CDR3aa: CASSLGEVDTEAFF

v_gene: TRBV4-3
j_gene: TRBJ1-1
d_gene: TRBD1
abundance: many
CDR3nt: TGCGCCAGCAGCCAAGATTCGGACAGGAAAATTGAAGCTTTCTTT
CDR3aa: CASSQDSDRKIEAFF

v_gene: TRBV10-3
j_gene: TRBJ2-3
d_gene: TRBD2
abundance: many
CDR3nt: TGTGCCATCAGTGAATCGGGACTAGCGGGAGGGCACACAGATACGCAGTATTTT
CDR3aa: CAISESGLAGGHTDTQYF

v_gene: TRBV12-3/TRBV12-4
j_gene: TRBJ2-2
d_gene: -
abundance: many
CDR3nt: TGTGCCAGCAGTTTAGGAAGCGGCGGACCCGGGGAGCTGTTTTTT
CDR3aa: CASSLGSGGPGELFF

v_gene: TRBV27
j_gene: TRBJ2-2
d_gene: -
abundance: many
CDR3nt: TGTGCCAGCAGTTTTGGTGACGGGGAGCTGTTTTTT
CDR3aa: CASSFGDGELFF